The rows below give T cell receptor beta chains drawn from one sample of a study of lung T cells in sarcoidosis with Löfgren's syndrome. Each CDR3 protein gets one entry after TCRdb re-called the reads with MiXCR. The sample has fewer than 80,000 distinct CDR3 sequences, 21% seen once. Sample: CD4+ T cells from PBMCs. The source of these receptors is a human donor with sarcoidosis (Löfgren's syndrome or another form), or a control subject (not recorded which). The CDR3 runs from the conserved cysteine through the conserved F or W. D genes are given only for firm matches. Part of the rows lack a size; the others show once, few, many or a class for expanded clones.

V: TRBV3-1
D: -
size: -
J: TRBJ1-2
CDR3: CASSQVSGRNTF
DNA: TGTGCCAGCAGCCAAGTATCCGGGAGAAACACCTTC

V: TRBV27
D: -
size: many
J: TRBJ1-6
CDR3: CASSGMGRVNSPLHF
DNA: TGTGCCAGCAGTGGGATGGGCAGGGTGAATTCACCCCTCCACTTT

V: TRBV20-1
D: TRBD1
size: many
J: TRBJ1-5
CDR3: CSASSGGNSNQPQHF
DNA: TGCAGTGCTAGTTCAGGGGGAAATAGCAATCAGCCCCAGCATTTT

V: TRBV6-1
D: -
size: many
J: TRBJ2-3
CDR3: CASSRDGYTQYF
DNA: TGTGCCAGCAGTAGGGACGGTTATACGCAGTATTTT

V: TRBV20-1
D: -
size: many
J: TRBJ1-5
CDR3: CSARISGGFPYSNQPQHF
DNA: TGCAGTGCTAGAATTTCCGGGGGCTTCCCGTATAGCAATCAGCCCCAGCATTTT

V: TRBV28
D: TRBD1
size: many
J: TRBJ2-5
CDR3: CASSSRDRASQETQYF
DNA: TGTGCCAGCAGTTCAAGGGACAGGGCGTCCCAAGAGACCCAGTACTTC

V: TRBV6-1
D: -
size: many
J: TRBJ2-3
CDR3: CASSRSDRDSTDTQYF
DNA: TGTGCCAGCAGCCGTTCCGACAGAGACAGCACAGATACGCAGTATTTT

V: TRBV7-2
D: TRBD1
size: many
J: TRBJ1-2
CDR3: CASSSLGTGSGYTF
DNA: TGTGCCAGCAGCTCCTTAGGGACAGGGTCCGGCTACACCTTC

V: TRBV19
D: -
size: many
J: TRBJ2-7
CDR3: CASSPITSNPYEQYF
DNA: TGTGCCAGTAGTCCGATCACTAGCAACCCCTACGAGCAGTACTTC

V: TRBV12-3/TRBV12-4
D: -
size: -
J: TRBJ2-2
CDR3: CASSFYLTFQLAANTGELFF
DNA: TGTGCCAGCAGTTTCTACCTAACTTTTCAATTAGCCGCGAACACCGGGGAGCTGTTTTTT

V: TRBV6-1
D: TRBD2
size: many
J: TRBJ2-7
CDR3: CASRRSGSGLYEQYF
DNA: TGTGCCAGCAGACGTAGCGGGAGCGGTCTCTACGAGCAGTACTTC

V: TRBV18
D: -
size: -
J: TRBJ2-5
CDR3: CASVSGVYQETQYF
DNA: TGTGCCAGCGTTTCGGGTGTGTACCAAGAGACCCAGTACTTC

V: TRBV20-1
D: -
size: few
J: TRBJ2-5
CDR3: CSAKGPSSRETQYF
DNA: TGCAGTGCTAAGGGCCCTAGTAGTAGAGAGACCCAGTACTTC

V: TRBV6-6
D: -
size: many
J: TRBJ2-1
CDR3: CASSYRKGPQFF
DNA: TGTGCCAGCAGTTACCGTAAAGGGCCGCAGTTCTTC

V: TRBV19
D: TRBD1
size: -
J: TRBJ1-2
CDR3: CASSAATGYGYGYTF
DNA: TGTGCCAGTAGTGCAGCGACAGGGTATGGCTATGGCTACACCTTC

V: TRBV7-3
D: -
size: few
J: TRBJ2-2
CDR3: CASSLRGDSLGAGELFF
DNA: TGTGCCAGCAGCTTAAGGGGAGACTCACTAGGGGCCGGGGAGCTGTTTTTT

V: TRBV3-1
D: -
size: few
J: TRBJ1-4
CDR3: CASTPYGGAGEKLFF
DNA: TGTGCCAGCACCCCCTATGGGGGGGCGGGTGAAAAACTGTTTTTT

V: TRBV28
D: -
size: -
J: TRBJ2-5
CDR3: CASSSAAGPPGSATQYF
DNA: TGTGCCAGCAGTTCCGCTGCGGGACCCCCGGGTTCCGCGACCCAGTACTTC

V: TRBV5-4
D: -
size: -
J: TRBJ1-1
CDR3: CASSPGTSNSLNTEAFF
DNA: TGTGCCAGCAGCCCAGGGACTTCCAATTCCCTGAACACTGAAGCTTTCTTT

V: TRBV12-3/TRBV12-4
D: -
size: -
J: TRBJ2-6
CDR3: CASAISGLTGANVLTF
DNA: TGTGCCAGCGCGATTAGCGGTTTGACTGGGGCCAACGTCCTGACTTTC

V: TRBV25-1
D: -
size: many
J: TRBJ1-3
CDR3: CASSEIGAGNTIYF
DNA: TGTGCCAGCAGTGAGATAGGGGCTGGAAACACCATATATTTT

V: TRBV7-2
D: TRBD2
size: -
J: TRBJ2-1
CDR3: CASGGRGLAGLYNEQFF
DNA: TGTGCCAGCGGCGGAAGAGGACTAGCGGGCCTTTACAATGAGCAGTTCTTC

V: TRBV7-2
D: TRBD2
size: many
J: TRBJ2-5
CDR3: CASSQGLAGPQGAQYF
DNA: TGTGCCAGCAGCCAGGGACTAGCGGGTCCACAGGGGGCCCAGTACTTC

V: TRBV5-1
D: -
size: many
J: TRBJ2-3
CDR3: CASSPGQPNDTQYF
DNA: TGCGCCAGCAGCCCGGGACAACCCAATGATACGCAGTATTTT

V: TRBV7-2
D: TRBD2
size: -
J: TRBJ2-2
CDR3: CASSLFVRGEPFF
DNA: TGTGCCAGCAGCTTATTCGTGCGGGGGGAGCCGTTTTTT

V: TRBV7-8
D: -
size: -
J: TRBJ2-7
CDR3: CASSLVFEGSYEQYF
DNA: TGTGCCAGCAGCTTAGTTTTTGAGGGTTCCTACGAGCAGTACTTC

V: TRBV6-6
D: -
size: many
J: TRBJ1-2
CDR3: CASSYSEPGRDGYTF
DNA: TGTGCCAGCAGTTACTCAGAGCCGGGACGCGATGGCTACACCTTC

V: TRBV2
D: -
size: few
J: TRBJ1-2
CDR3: CASSARGATHGYTF
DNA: TGTGCCAGCAGTGCAAGGGGGGCCACGCATGGCTACACCTTC

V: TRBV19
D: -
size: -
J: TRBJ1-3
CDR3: CASSMGTAGNTIYF
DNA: TGTGCCAGTAGTATGGGTACCGCCGGAAACACCATATATTTT

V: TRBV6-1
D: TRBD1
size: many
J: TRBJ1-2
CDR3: CASRGTGEGYTF
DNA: TGTGCCAGCAGAGGGACAGGGGAAGGCTACACCTTC

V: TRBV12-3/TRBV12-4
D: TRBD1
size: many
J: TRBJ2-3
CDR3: CASSLAGQATDTQYF
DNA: TGTGCCAGCAGTTTAGCGGGACAGGCCACAGATACGCAGTATTTT

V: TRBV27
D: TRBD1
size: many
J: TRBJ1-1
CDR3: CASSPGGGGTEAFF
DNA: TGTGCCAGCAGTCCAGGGGGAGGTGGCACTGAAGCTTTCTTT

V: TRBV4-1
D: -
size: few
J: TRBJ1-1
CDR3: CASSQVLRKEGRTEAFF
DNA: TGCGCCAGCAGCCAAGTCCTCCGAAAAGAGGGAAGGACTGAAGCTTTCTTT

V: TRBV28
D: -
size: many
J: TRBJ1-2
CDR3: CASTPRGGQFSYTF
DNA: TGTGCCAGCACCCCGCGAGGAGGACAGTTTAGCTACACCTTC

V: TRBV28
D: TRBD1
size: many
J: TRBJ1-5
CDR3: CASSLGQGHQPQHF
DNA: TGTGCCAGCAGTCTGGGACAGGGTCATCAGCCCCAGCATTTT

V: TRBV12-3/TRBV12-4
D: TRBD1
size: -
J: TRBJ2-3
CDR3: CASSLDRGASTDTQYF
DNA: TGTGCCAGCAGTTTAGACAGGGGGGCTTCCACAGATACGCAGTATTTT

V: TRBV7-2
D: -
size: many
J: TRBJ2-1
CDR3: CASSSSSYNEQFF
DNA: TGTGCCAGCAGCTCGAGCTCCTACAATGAGCAGTTCTTC

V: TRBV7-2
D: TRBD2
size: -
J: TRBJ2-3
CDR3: CASSPLRGREVYTQYF
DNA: TGTGCCAGCAGCCCTCTCCGCGGGAGGGAGGTATATACGCAGTATTTT

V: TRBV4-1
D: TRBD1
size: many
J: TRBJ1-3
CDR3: CASSRLEGTGSGNTIYF
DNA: TGCGCCAGCAGCCGACTAGAAGGGACAGGCTCTGGAAACACCATATATTTT

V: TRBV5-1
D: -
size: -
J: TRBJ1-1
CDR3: CASSFGSLRTGTEAFF
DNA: TGCGCCAGCAGCTTCGGTTCTCTCCGGACGGGCACTGAAGCTTTCTTT

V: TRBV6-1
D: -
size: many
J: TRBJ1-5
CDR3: CASSRVSNQPQHF
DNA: TGTGCCAGCAGTCGGGTCAGCAATCAGCCCCAGCATTTT

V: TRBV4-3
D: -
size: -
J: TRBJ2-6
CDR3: CASSQDGDNSGANVLTF
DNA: TGCGCCAGCAGCCAAGATGGGGACAACTCTGGGGCCAACGTCCTGACTTTC

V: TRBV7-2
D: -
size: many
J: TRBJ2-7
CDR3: CASSLLSGFSSYEQYF
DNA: TGTGCCAGCAGCCTTCTCAGCGGTTTCAGCTCCTACGAGCAGTACTTC

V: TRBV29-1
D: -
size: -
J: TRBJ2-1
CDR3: CSVEGGLGWNEQFF
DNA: TGCAGCGTTGAAGGTGGACTCGGCTGGAATGAGCAGTTCTTC

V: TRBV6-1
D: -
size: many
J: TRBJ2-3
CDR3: CASKTRGGLGVSTDTQYF
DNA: TGTGCCAGCAAGACCAGGGGGGGCCTGGGGGTTAGCACAGATACGCAGTATTTT

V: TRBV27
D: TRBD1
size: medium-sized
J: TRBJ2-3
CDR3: CASSTPSRQGADTQYF
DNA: TGTGCCAGCAGTACCCCCTCAAGACAGGGAGCAGATACGCAGTATTTT